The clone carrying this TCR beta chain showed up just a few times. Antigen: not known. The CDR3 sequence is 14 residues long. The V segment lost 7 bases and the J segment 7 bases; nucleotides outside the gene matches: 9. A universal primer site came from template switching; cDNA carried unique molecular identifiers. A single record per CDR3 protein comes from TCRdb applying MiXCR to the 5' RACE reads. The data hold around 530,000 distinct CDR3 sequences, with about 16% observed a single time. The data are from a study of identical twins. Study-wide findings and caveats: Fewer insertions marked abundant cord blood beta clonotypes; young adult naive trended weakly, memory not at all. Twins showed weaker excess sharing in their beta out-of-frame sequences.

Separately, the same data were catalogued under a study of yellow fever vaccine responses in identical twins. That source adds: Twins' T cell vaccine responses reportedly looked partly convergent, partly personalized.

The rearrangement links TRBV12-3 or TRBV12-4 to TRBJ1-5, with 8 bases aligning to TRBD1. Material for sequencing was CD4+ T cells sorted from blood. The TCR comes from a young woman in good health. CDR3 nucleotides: TGTGCCAGCACCATTACAGGGGGACGACAGCCCCAGCATTTT. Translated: CASTITGGRQPQHF.